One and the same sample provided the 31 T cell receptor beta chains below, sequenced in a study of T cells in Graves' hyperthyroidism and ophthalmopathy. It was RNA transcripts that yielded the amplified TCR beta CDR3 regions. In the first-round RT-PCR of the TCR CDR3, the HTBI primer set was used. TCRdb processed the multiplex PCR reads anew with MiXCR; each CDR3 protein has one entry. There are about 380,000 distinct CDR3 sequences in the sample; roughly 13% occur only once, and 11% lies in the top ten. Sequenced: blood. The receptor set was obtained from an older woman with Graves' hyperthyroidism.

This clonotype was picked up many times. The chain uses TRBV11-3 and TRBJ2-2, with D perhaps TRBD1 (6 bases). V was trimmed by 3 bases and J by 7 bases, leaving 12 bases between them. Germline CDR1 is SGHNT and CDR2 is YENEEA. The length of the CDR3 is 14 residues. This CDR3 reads CASSLSSRGGELFF. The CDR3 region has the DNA TGTGCCAGCAGCTTGTCTAGCAGGGGCGGGGAGCTGTTTTTT.

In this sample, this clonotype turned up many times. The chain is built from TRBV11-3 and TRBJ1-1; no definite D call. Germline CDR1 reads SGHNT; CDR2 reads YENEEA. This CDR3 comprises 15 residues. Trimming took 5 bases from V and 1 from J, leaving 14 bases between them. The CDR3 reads CASSPSYNWNTEAFF. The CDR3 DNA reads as TGTGCCAGCAGCCCAAGCTATAATTGGAACACTGAAGCTTTCTTT.

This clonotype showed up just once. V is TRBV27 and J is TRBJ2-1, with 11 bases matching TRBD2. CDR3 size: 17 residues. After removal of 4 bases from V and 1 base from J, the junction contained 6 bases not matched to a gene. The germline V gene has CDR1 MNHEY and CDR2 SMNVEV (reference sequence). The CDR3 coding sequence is TGTGCCAGCAGTTCCCGGACTAGCGGGTATTCCTACAATGAGCAGTTCTTC. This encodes CASSSRTSGYSYNEQFF.

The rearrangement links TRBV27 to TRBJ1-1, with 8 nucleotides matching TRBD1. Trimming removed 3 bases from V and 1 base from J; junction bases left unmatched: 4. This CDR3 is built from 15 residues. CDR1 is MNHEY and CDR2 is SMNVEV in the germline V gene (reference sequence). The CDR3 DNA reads TGTGCCAGCAGTTTCGGGACAGGAGCGAACACTGAAGCTTTCTTT. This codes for CASSFGTGANTEAFF.

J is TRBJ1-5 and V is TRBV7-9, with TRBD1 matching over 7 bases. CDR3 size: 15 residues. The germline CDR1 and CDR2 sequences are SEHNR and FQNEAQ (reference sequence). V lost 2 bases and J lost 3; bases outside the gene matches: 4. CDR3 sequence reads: CASSLTGAANQPQHF. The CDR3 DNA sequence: TGTGCCAGCAGCTTAACAGGGGCAGCCAATCAGCCCCAGCATTTT.

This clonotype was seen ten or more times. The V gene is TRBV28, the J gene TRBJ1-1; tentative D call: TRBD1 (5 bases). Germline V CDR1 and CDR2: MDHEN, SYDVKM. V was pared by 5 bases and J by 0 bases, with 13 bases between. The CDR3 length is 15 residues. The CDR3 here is CASSGGPGMNTEAFF. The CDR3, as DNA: TGTGCCAGCAGTGGAGGGCCAGGGATGAACACTGAAGCTTTCTTT.

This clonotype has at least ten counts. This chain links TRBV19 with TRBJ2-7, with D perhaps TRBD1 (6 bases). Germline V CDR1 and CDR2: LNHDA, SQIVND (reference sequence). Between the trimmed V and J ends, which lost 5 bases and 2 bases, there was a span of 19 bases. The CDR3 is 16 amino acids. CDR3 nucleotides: TGTGCCAGTAGTCCAGGACAGCCTAGTACGCCCTACGAGCAGTACTTC. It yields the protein CASSPGQPSTPYEQYF.

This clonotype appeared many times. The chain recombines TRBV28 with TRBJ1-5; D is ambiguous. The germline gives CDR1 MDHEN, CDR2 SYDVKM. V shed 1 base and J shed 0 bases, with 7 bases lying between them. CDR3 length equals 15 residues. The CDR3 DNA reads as TGTGCCAGCAGTTTATACAGTTCTAGCAATCAGCCCCAGCATTTT. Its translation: CASSLYSSSNQPQHF.

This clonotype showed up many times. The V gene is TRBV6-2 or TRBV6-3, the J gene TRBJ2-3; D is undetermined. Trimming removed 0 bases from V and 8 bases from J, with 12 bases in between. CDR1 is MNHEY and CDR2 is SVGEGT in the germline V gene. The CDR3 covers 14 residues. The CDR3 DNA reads TGTGCCAGCAGTTACTCCCCGGCCCAATCTACGCAGTATTTT. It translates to CASSYSPAQSTQYF.

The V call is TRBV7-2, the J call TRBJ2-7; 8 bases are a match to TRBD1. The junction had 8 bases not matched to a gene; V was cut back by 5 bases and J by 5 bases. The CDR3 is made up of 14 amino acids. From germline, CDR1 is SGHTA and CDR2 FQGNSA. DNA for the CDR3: TGTGCCAGCAGCCCCGACAGGGGCGGCCACGAGCAGTACTTC. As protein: CASSPDRGGHEQYF. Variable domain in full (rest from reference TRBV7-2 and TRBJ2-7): GAGVSQSPSNKVTEKGKDVELRCDPISGHTALYWYRQSLGQGLEFLIYFQGNSAPDKSGLPSDRFSAERTGGSVSTLTIQRTQQEDSAVYLCASSPDRGGHEQYFGPGTRLTVT.

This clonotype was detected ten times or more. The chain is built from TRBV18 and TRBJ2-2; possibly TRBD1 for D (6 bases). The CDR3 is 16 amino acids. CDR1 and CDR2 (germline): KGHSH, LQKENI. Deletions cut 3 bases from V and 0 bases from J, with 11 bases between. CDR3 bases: TGTGCCAGCTCACCTTCCGGGACATCGAACACCGGGGAGCTGTTTTTT. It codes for CASSPSGTSNTGELFF.

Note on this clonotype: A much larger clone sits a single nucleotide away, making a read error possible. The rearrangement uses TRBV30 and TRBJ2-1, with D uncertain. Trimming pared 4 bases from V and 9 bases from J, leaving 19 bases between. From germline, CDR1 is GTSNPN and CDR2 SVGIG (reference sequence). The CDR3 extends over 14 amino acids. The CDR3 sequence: CAWTRRVVGSEQFF. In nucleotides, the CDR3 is TGTGCCTGGACCCGAAGGGTTGTGGGCAGTGAGCAGTTCTTC. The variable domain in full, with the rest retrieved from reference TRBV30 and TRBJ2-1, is SQTIHQWPATLVQPVGSPLSLECTVEGTSNPNLYWYRQAAGRGLQLLFYSVGIGQISSEVPQNLSASRPQDRQFILSSKKLLLSDSGFYLCAWTRRVVGSEQFFGPGTRLTVL.

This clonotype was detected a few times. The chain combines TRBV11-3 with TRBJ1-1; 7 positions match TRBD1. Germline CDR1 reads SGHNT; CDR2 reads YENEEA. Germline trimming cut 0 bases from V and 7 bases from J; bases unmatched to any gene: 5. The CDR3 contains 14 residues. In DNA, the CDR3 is TGTGCCAGCAGCTTAGATTTAGGGGACAGTGAAGCTTTCTTT. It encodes CASSLDLGDSEAFF. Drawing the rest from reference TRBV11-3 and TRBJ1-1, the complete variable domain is EAGVVQSPRYKIIEKKQPVAFWCNPISGHNTLYWYLQNLGQGPELLIRYENEEAVDDSQLPKDRFSAERLKGVDSTLKIQPAELGDSAVYLCASSLDLGDSEAFFGQGTRLTVV.

The CDR3 DNA reads TGTGCCAGCAGTTATAGGAGGGGGCGAGGGGGGGAGCTGTTTTTT. Residues: CASSYRRGRGGELFF. This chain connects TRBV6-1 to TRBJ2-2; weak D call: TRBD1 (7 bases). The ends were cut back, 5 bases at V and 8 bases at J, with 18 bases in the middle. This CDR3 is built from 15 residues. The germline gives CDR1 MNHNS, CDR2 SASEGT.

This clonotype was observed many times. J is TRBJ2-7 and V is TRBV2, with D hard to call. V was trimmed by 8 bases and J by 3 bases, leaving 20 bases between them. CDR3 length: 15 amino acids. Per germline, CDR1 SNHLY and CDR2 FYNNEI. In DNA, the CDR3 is TGTGCCAGCCTCCCCGGCCCAGAGGCAGACTACGAGCAGTACTTC. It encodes CASLPGPEADYEQYF.

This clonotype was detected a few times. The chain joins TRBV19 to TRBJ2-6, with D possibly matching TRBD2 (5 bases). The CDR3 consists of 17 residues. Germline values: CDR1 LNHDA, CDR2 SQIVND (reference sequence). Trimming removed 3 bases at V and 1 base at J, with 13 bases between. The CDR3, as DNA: TGTGCCAGTAGTATCACGGGAACTAGTTCTGGGGCCAACGTCCTGACTTTC. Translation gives CASSITGTSSGANVLTF.

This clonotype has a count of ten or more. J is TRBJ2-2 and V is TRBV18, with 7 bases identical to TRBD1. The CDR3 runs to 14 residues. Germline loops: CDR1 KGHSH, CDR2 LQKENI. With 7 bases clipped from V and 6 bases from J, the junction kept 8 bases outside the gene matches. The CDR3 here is CASFPRQGAGELFF. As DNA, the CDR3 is TGTGCCAGCTTCCCTCGACAGGGAGCCGGGGAGCTGTTTTTT.

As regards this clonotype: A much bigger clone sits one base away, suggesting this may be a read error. The CDR3 bases are TGTGCCGGCAGTTATACAGGGATAGGATACGAGCAGTACTTC. Its protein is CAGSYTGIGYEQYF. V is TRBV6-9 and J is TRBJ2-7; perhaps TRBD1 as D (6 bases). Germline V gene lookup returns CDR1 MNHGY and CDR2 SVAAGI. The CDR3 contains 14 residues.

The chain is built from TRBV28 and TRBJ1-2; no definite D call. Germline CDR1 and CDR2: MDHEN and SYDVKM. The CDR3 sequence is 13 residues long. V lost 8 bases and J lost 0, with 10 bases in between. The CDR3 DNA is TGTGCCAGCCGGATGGGTCCTAACTATGGCTACACCTTC. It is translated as CASRMGPNYGYTF.

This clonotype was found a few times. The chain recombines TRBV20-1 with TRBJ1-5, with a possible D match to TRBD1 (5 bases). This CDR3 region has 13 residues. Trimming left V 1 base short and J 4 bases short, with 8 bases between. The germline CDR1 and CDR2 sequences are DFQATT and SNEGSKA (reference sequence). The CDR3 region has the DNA TGCAGTGCTAGAGGGGGGGGGAATCAGCCCCAGCATTTT. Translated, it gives CSARGGGNQPQHF.

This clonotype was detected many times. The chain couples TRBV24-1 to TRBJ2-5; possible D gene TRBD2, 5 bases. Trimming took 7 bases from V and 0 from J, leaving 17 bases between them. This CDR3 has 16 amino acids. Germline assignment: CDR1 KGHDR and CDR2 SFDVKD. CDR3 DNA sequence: TGTGCCACCAGACTCCCAGACGGGATGTACCAAGAGACCCAGTACTTC. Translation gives CATRLPDGMYQETQYF.

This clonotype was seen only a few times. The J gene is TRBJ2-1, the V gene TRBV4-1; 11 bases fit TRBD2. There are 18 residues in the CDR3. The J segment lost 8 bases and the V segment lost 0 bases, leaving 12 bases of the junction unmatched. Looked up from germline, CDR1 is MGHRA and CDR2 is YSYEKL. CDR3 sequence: CASSQELAGGTSFDEQFF. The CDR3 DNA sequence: TGCGCCAGCAGCCAAGAGCTAGCGGGAGGTACTAGCTTCGATGAGCAGTTCTTC.

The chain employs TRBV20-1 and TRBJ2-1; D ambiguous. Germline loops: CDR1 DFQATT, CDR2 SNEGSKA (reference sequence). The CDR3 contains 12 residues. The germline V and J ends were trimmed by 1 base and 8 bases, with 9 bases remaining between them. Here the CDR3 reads CSARALGYEQFF. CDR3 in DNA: TGCAGTGCTAGAGCTCTTGGGTATGAGCAGTTCTTC.

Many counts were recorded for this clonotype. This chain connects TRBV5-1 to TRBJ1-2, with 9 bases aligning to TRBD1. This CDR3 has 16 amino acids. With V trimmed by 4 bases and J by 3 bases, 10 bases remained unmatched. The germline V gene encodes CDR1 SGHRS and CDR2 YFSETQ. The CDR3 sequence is CASSVRTGGADYGYTF. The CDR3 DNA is TGCGCCAGCAGCGTCCGAACAGGGGGCGCCGACTATGGCTACACCTTC. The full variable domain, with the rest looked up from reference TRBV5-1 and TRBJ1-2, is KAGVTQTPRYLIKTRGQQVTLSCSPISGHRSVSWYQQTPGQGLQFLFEYFSETQRNKGNFPGRFSGRQFSNSRSEMNVSTLELGDSALYLCASSVRTGGADYGYTFGSGTRLTVV.

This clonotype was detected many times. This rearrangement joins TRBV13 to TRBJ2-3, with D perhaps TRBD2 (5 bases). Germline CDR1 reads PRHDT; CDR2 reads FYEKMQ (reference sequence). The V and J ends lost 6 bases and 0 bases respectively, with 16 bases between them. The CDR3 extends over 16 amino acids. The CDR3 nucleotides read TGTGCCAGCAGGATACTCAGCGGACTCAGCACAGATACGCAGTATTTT. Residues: CASRILSGLSTDTQYF.

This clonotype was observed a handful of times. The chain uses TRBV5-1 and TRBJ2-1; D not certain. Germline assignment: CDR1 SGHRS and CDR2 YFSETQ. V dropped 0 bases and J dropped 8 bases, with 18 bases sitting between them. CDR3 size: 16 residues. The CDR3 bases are TGCGCCAGCAGCTTGGGTATTGGACCAACGGTTGATGAGCAGTTCTTC. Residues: CASSLGIGPTVDEQFF.

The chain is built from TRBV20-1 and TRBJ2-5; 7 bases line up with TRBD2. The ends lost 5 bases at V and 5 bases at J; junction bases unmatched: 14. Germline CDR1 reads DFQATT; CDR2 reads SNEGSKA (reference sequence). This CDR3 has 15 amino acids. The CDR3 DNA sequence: TGCAGTGCTTTCAGGGCTGCGGGAGTAGGGGAGACCCAGTACTTC. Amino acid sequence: CSAFRAAGVGETQYF.

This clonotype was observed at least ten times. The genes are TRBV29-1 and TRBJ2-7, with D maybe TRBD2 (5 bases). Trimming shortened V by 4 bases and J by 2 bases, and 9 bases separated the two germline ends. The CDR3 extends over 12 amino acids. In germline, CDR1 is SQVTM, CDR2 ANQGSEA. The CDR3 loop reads CSVVGRPYEQYF. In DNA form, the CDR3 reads TGCAGCGTTGTGGGGAGACCCTACGAGCAGTACTTC.

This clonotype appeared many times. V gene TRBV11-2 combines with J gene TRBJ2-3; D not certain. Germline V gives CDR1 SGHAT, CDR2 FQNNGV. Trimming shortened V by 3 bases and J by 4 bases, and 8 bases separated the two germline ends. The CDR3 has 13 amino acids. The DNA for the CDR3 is TGTGCCAGCAGCTTCATGTCGGCAGATACGCAGTATTTT. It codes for CASSFMSADTQYF.

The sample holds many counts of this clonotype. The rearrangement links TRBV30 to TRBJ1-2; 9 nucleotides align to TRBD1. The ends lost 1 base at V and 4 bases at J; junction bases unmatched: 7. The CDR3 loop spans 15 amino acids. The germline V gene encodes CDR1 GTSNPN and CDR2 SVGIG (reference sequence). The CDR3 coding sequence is TGTGCCTGGAGTGCCCCGGGACAGGGATCCTATGGCTACACCTTC. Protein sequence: CAWSAPGQGSYGYTF.

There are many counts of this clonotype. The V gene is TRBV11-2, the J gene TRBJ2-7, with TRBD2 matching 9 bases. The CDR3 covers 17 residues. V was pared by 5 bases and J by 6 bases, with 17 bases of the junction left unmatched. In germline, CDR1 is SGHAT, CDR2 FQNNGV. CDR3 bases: TGTGCCAGCAGCCCCTTCCCCTTGCGGGAGGGCCGAAGCGAGCAGTACTTC. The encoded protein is CASSPFPLREGRSEQYF. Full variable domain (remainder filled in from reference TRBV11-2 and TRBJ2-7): EAGVAQSPRYKIIEKRQSVAFWCNPISGHATLYWYQQILGQGPKLLIQFQNNGVVDDSQLPKDRFSAERLKGVDSTLKIQPAKLEDSAVYLCASSPFPLREGRSEQYFGPGTRLTVT.